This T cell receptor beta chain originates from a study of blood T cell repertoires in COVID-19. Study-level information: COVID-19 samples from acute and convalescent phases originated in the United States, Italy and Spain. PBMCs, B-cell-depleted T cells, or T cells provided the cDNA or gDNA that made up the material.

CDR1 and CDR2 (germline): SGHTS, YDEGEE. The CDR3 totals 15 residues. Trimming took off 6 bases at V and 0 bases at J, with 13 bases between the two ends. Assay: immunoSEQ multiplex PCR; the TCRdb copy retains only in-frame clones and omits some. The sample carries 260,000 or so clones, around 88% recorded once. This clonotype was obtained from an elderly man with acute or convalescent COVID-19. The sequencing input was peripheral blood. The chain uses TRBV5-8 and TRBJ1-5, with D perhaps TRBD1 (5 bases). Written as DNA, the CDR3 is TGTGCCAGCAAGACAGCACACCATAGCAATCAGCCCCAGCATTTT. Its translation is CASKTAHHSNQPQHF.